This TCR beta chain was obtained from a study of sequential checkpoint blockade in melanoma. The treatment is: randomized to nivolumab then ipilimumab (arm A) or the reverse (arm B). From germline, CDR1 is WSHSY and CDR2 SAAADI. The germline V and J ends were trimmed by 2 bases and 2 bases, with 13 bases remaining between them. There are 16 residues in the CDR3. Produced via immunoSEQ multiplex PCR; TCRdb's table is partial and in-frame only. The sample has around 10,000 clones; 25% to 30% are singletons. This chain connects TRBV10-2 to TRBJ1-3, with D possibly TRBD1 on 5 matching bases. The TCR originated in a human donor with melanoma. The sample was tumor tissue (inferred from file names), taken from a patient given nivolumab and ipilimumab in sequence. CDR3 DNA: TGCGCCAGCAGTGAGGTTTTTCGGGGGACTGGAAACACCATATATTTT. Its translation is CASSEVFRGTGNTIYF.